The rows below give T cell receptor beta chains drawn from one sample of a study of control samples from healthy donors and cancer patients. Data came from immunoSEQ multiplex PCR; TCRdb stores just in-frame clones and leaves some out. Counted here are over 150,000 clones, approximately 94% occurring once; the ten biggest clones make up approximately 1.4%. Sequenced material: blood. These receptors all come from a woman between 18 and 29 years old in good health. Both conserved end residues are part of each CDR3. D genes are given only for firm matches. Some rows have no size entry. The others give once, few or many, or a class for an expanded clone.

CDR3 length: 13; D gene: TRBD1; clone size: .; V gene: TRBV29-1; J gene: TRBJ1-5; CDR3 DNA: TGCAGCGCCCGGGACAGGGAAAATCAGCCCCAGCATTTT; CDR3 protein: CSARDRENQPQHF
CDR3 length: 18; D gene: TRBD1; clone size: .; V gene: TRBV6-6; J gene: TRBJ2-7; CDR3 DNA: TGTGCCAGCAGTCGCACATCTCAGGGGGCTTTTCCTCCCTACGAGCAGTACTTC; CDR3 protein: CASSRTSQGAFPPYEQYF
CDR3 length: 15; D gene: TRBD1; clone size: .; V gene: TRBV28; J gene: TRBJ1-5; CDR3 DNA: TGTGCCAGCAGTACGGCGGGACAGGGCAATCAGCCCCAGCATTTT; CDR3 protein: CASSTAGQGNQPQHF
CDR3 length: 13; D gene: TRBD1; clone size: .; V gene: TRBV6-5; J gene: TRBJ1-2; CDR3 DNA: TGTGCCAGCAGTTGGGGGACAGGGGACGGCTACACCTTC; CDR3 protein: CASSWGTGDGYTF
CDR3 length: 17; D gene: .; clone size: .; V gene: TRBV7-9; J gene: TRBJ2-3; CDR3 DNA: TGTGCCAGCAGCTTATCGTCGGGGATCCCTAGCACAGATACGCAGTATTTT; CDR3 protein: CASSLSSGIPSTDTQYF
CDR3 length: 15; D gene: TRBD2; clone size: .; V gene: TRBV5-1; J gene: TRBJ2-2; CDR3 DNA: TGCGCCAGCAGCTCCTTGGCGGGGGGGACCGGGGAGCTGTTTTTT; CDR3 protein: CASSSLAGGTGELFF
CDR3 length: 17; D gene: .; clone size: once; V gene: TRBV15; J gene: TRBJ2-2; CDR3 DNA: TGTGCCACCAGCAGAGATATGGAGCGGCAGAACACCGGGGAGCTGTTTTTT; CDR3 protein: CATSRDMERQNTGELFF
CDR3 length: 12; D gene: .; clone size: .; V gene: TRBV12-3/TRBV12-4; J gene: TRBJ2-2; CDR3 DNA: TGTGCCAGCAGTCCCGAGGACGGGGAGCTGTTTTTT; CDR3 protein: CASSPEDGELFF
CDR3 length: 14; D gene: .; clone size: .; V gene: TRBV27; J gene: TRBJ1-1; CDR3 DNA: TGTGCCAGCAATGAACGAAGGGGGAGGACTGAAGCTTTCTTT; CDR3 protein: CASNERRGRTEAFF
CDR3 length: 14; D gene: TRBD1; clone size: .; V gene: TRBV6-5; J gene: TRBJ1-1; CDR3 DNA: TGTGCCAGCAGTTGGGGACAGGGAAACACTGAAGCTTTCTTT; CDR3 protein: CASSWGQGNTEAFF
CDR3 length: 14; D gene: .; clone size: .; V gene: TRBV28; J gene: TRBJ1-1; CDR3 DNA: TGTGCCAGCAGTTTACAGGGGATGAACACTGAAGCTTTCTTT; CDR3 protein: CASSLQGMNTEAFF
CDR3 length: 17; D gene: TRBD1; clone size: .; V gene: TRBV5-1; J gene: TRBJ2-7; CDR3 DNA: TGCGCCAGCAGCTCGGACTCCGGGACAGGAGCCTCCTACGAGCAGTACTTC; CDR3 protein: CASSSDSGTGASYEQYF
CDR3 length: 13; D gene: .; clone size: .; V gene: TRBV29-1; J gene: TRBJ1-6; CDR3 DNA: TGCAGCGTTGCTTTCGACTATAATTCACCCCTCCACTTT; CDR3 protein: CSVAFDYNSPLHF
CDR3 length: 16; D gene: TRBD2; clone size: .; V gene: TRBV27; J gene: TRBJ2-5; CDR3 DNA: TGTGCCAGCAGTTCCCTAGCGGGAGGGACCCAAGAGACCCAGTACTTC; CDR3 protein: CASSSLAGGTQETQYF
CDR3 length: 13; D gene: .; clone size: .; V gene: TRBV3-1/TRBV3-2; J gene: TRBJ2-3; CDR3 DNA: TGTGCCAGCAGCCAAGGGGGCACAGATACGCAGTATTTT; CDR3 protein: CASSQGGTDTQYF
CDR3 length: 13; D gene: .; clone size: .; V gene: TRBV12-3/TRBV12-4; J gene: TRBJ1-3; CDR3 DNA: TGTGCCAGCAGTTTTGTCGCTGGAAACACCATATATTTT; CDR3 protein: CASSFVAGNTIYF
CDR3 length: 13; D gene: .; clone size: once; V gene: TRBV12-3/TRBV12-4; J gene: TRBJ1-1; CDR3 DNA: TGTGCCAGCAGCCGTTATGGGAACACTGAAGCTTTCTTT; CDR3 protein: CASSRYGNTEAFF
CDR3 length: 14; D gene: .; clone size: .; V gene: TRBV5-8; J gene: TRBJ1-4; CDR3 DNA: TGTGCCAGCAGCTATACGAGGAGCGGGGAAAAACTGTTTTTT; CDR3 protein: CASSYTRSGEKLFF
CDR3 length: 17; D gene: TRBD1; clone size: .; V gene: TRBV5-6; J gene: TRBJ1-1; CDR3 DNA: TGTGCCAGCAGCTTGGTGGGAGGGACAGGGGGTTGGACTGAAGCTTTCTTT; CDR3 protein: CASSLVGGTGGWTEAFF
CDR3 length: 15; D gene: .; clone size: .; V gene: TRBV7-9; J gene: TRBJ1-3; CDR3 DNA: TGTGCCAGCAGCTGGGGGAGTAGAGCTGGAAACACCATATATTTT; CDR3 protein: CASSWGSRAGNTIYF
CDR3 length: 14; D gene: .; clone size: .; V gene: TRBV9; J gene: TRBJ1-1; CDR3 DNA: TGTGCCAGCAGCGTAGCCCAAGTTAACACTGAAGCTTTCTTT; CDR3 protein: CASSVAQVNTEAFF
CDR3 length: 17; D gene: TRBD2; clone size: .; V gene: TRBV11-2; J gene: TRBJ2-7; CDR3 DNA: TGTGCCAGCAGCTTATCCCGGGGGCAGCGGGGGAACTACGAGCAGTACTTC; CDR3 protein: CASSLSRGQRGNYEQYF
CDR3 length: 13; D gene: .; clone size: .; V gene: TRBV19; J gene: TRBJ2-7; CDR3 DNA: TGTGCCAGTAGTACCAGTATTATCCACGAGCAGTACTTC; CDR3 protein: CASSTSIIHEQYF